This TCR beta chain was recovered during a study of response to subunit inactivated influenza vaccine. The CDR3 totals 11 residues. Trimming removed 3 bases at V and 7 bases at J, with 8 bases between. Germline-derived CDR1 and CDR2 are SQVTM and ANQGSEA. Findings and caveats of the study: Authors suggested each seasonal flu vaccination may recruit only limited numbers of new T cells.

As regards this clonotype: Its antigen is still unknown.

One entry per CDR3 protein results from TCRdb running MiXCR on the RT-PCR reads. The sample lists roughly 710,000 distinct CDR3 sequences, 14% occurring once. The sequence was obtained from a man in his fifties who received an inactivated influenza vaccine. Source: PBMCs from blood, taken around 14 days before vaccination. J is TRBJ2-3 and V is TRBV29-1, with D possibly TRBD2 on 6 matching bases. The chain's CDR3 is CSVEAGYTQYF. CDR3 sequence (DNA): TGCAGCGTTGAGGCGGGGTATACGCAGTATTTT.